These 27 T cell receptor beta chains originate from one sample sequenced in a study of cytomegalovirus exposure and HLA in healthy donors. Vbeta (60) and Jbeta (13) primers were used in the PCR. Repertoires were generated with immunoSEQ multiplex PCR, while TCRdb's copy carries only in-frame clones and drops some. The specimen's table records 100,000 to 150,000 clones. The specimen sequenced was PBMCs. These receptors all stem from a man aged 40-49 years in good health and CMV-seronegative.

The chain is built from TRBV7-2 and TRBJ1-4; TRBD1 is a possible D gene (6 bases). This CDR3 is 14 amino acids long. Germline-derived CDR1 and CDR2 are SGHTA and FQGNSA. Trimming stripped 4 bases from V and 7 bases from J, with 13 bases between. The CDR3 protein is CASSYAQGFEKLFF. CDR3 bases: TGTGCCAGCAGCTACGCTCAGGGGTTTGAAAAACTGTTTTTT.

This sequence joins TRBV6-4 and TRBJ2-1; D remains ambiguous. CDR1 is MRHNA and CDR2 is SNTAGT in the germline V gene. CDR3 length: 13 residues. Trimming left V 3 bases short and J 2 bases short, with 5 bases between. CDR3 loop: CASSELAYNEQFF. CDR3 nucleotides: TGTGCCAGCAGTGAGCTAGCCTACAATGAGCAGTTCTTC.

Concerning this clone itself: Additional DNA sequences in this sample encode the identical CDR3. The rearrangement links TRBV11-2 to TRBJ2-3, with 9 bases aligning to TRBD2. Germline loops: CDR1 SGHAT, CDR2 FQNNGV. The CDR3 extends over 15 amino acids. Unmatched junction bases numbered 4, after V lost 5 bases and J lost 1 base. The CDR3 nucleotides are TGTGCCAGCAGCCCGTGGACTAGCGGCACAGATACGCAGTATTTT. It encodes CASSPWTSGTDTQYF.

The V gene is TRBV28, the J gene TRBJ1-5; 9 bases agree with TRBD1. Germline loops: CDR1 MDHEN, CDR2 SYDVKM. V gave up 5 bases and J gave up 6 bases; unmatched junction bases: 2. This CDR3 is built from 13 residues. Here the CDR3 reads CASSGDRVQPQHF. The CDR3 DNA is TGTGCCAGCAGTGGGGACAGGGTTCAGCCCCAGCATTTT.

This chain uses TRBV28 with TRBJ1-5, with 9 nucleotides matching TRBD1. This CDR3 contains 14 residues. Looked up from germline, CDR1 is MDHEN and CDR2 is SYDVKM. V was pared by 7 bases and J by 8 bases, with 9 bases of the junction left unmatched. Written as DNA, the CDR3 is TGTGCCAGCATAGACAGGGGGGATATCAAGCCCCAGCATTTT. This encodes CASIDRGDIKPQHF.

The chain uses TRBV28 and TRBJ2-7; D is uncertain. V lost 5 bases and J 0 bases, leaving 14 bases between the germline ends. CDR1 MDHEN and CDR2 SYDVKM come from the germline V gene. CDR3 length: 15 residues. The CDR3 sequence is CASSALSQTSYEQYF. CDR3 nucleotide sequence: TGTGCCAGCAGTGCCCTTAGCCAGACCTCCTACGAGCAGTACTTC.

The V and J genes are TRBV20-1 and TRBJ1-1, with 7 bases matching TRBD1. The CDR3 consists of 11 residues. CDR1 DFQATT and CDR2 SNEGSKA come from the germline V gene (reference sequence). With 5 bases clipped from V and 6 bases from J, the junction kept 3 bases outside the gene matches. The DNA for the CDR3 is TGCAGTGCTGACAGGGTACCTGAAGCTTTCTTT. Its protein product is CSADRVPEAFF.

The V and J genes are TRBV9 and TRBJ1-1, with 7 bases lining up with TRBD1. V was pared by 3 bases and J by 7 bases, with 12 bases of the junction left unmatched. CDR3 length: 15 residues. Germline V gene sequence: CDR1 SGDLS, CDR2 YYNGEE. CDR3 sequence reads: CASSAPSSGTDEAFF. CDR3 DNA sequence: TGTGCCAGCAGCGCCCCATCCTCCGGGACAGATGAAGCTTTCTTT.

The rearrangement joins TRBV30 to TRBJ1-2; 9 nucleotides line up with TRBD1. CDR1 and CDR2 from the germline V gene are GTSNPN and SVGIG (reference sequence). V trimming: 5 bases; J trimming: 6 bases; junction bases outside the gene matches: 7. The CDR3 loop spans 13 amino acids. The CDR3 DNA follows: TGTGCCTGGCTGGGACAGGGATTCGATGGCTACACCTTC. This translates into CAWLGQGFDGYTF.

V gene TRBV9 combines with J gene TRBJ2-2; 7 bases are a match to TRBD1. The CDR3 is made up of 16 amino acids. Germline V gene lookup returns CDR1 SGDLS and CDR2 YYNGEE. V was clipped by 1 base and J by 7 bases; unmatched bases: 10. The CDR3 spells CASSVWDYRGDGELFF. DNA of the CDR3: TGTGCCAGCAGCGTATGGGATTACAGGGGTGACGGGGAGCTGTTTTTT.

The chain employs TRBV4-2 and TRBJ1-4, with 9 bases aligning to TRBD1. Germline V gene sequence: CDR1 LGHNA, CDR2 YNFKEQ. The CDR3 loop spans 16 amino acids. Germline trimming cut 5 bases from V and 3 bases from J; bases unmatched to any gene: 7. The CDR3 region is CASSDRGTGPNEKLFF. For the CDR3, the DNA is TGTGCCAGCAGCGACCGAGGGACAGGGCCTAATGAAAAACTGTTTTTT.

The rearrangement joins TRBV13 to TRBJ2-5, with a tentative D call TRBD2 (6 bases). The end of the DNA aligns better with TRBJ2-7, so the J call may be wrong. This CDR3 has 13 amino acids. CDR1 is PRHDT and CDR2 is FYEKMQ in the germline V gene (reference sequence). DNA of the CDR3: TGTGCCAGCAGCTTAAATAGCGGCTACGAGCAGTACTTC. Translation: CASSLNSGYEQYF.

The V call is TRBV10-3, the J call TRBJ2-7, with 15 bases identical to TRBD2. V trimming: 2 bases; J trimming: 4 bases; junction bases outside the gene matches: 6. The CDR3 length is 17 residues. The germline V gene has CDR1 ENHRY and CDR2 SYGVKD. CDR3 nucleotides: TGTGCCATCAGTGAGATGGGACTAGCGGGAGGTCTTTACGAGCAGTACTTC. Translation: CAISEMGLAGGLYEQYF.

CDR3 coding DNA: TGTGCCAGCAGCCAGAGCGGGAGGGCCTACAATGAGCAGTTCTTC. It translates to CASSQSGRAYNEQFF. J is TRBJ2-1 and V is TRBV11-3; 10 bases are shared with TRBD2. The CDR3 extends over 15 amino acids. V was clipped by 5 bases and J by 2 bases; unmatched bases: 3. The germline CDR1 and CDR2 sequences are SGHNT and YENEEA.

The chain is built from TRBV29-1 and TRBJ1-1; 7 bases are a match to TRBD1. This CDR3 region has 14 residues. With 4 bases clipped from V and 4 bases from J, the junction kept 9 bases outside the gene matches. Germline V gives CDR1 SQVTM, CDR2 ANQGSEA. CDR3 in amino acids: CSVGGRAGGTEAFF. CDR3 coding DNA: TGCAGCGTTGGCGGTAGGGCAGGGGGCACTGAAGCTTTCTTT.

The chain recombines TRBV7-9 with TRBJ2-7; 7 bases line up with TRBD1. The CDR3 runs to 14 residues. Germline-derived CDR1 and CDR2 are SEHNR and FQNEAQ (reference sequence). V lost 1 base, J lost 3 bases, and 3 bases stayed unmatched. The CDR3, as DNA: TGTGCCAGCAGCTTAGGACAGGGCTACTACGAGCAGTACTTC. Protein: CASSLGQGYYEQYF.

The gene calls are TRBV7-9 and TRBJ2-7; 8 bases line up with TRBD1. Germline CDR1 is SEHNR and CDR2 is FQNEAQ (reference sequence). Trimming at V came to 6 bases and at J to 3 bases, leaving 7 bases not matched to a gene. The CDR3 length is 14 residues. The CDR3 spells CASSRTGPFYEQYF. CDR3 bases: TGTGCCAGCAGTAGGACAGGGCCCTTCTACGAGCAGTACTTC.

V usage is TRBV5-1 and J usage is TRBJ2-1, with no clear D. The germline V gene has CDR1 SGHRS and CDR2 YFSETQ. The V end was cut by 1 base, the J end by 5 bases, with 7 bases between. The CDR3 is 13 amino acids. The CDR3 protein is CASSLSQDNEQFF. The CDR3 nucleotides are TGCGCCAGCAGCTTGTCTCAGGACAATGAGCAGTTCTTC.

The chain links TRBV11-3 to TRBJ1-1, with D tentatively TRBD1 (5 bases). Germline lookup yields CDR1 SGHNT and CDR2 YENEEA. The V end lost 3 bases, the J end lost 5 bases, and 13 bases lay between the germline ends. The CDR3 is 14 amino acids. CDR3 nucleotide sequence: TGTGCCAGCAGCTTCTTTCTCTCAGGGACTGAAGCTTTCTTT. It specifies CASSFFLSGTEAFF. Complete variable domain (other parts from reference TRBV11-3 and TRBJ1-1): EAGVVQSPRYKIIEKKQPVAFWCNPISGHNTLYWYLQNLGQGPELLIRYENEEAVDDSQLPKDRFSAERLKGVDSTLKIQPAELGDSAVYLCASSFFLSGTEAFFGQGTRLTVV.

V usage is TRBV5-4 and J usage is TRBJ2-3; D may be TRBD2 (6 bases). Germline CDR1 SGHNT, CDR2 YYREEE (reference sequence). V shed 4 bases and J shed 4 bases, with 16 bases lying between them. The CDR3 spans 15 residues. CDR3 nucleotides: TGTGCCAGCAGCAATCCCGATGGGAGGTCAGATACGCAGTATTTT. Its protein is CASSNPDGRSDTQYF. The full variable domain, its missing parts supplied by reference TRBV5-4 and TRBJ2-3, is ETGVTQSPTHLIKTRGQQVTLRCSSQSGHNTVSWYQQALGQGPQFIFQYYREEENGRGNFPPRFSGLQFPNYSSELNVNALELDDSALYLCASSNPDGRSDTQYFGPGTRLTVL.

The chain recombines TRBV11-2 with TRBJ2-7; D might be TRBD1 (6 bases). Per germline, CDR1 SGHAT and CDR2 FQNNGV. The ends were cut back, 0 bases at V and 4 bases at J, with 13 bases in the middle. The CDR3 length is 15 residues. CDR3 residues: CASSLERGMAYEQYF. CDR3 coding DNA: TGTGCCAGCAGCTTAGAAAGGGGGATGGCTTACGAGCAGTACTTC. Full variable domain (outside the CDR3, taken from reference TRBV11-2 and TRBJ2-7): EAGVAQSPRYKIIEKRQSVAFWCNPISGHATLYWYQQILGQGPKLLIQFQNNGVVDDSQLPKDRFSAERLKGVDSTLKIQPAKLEDSAVYLCASSLERGMAYEQYFGPGTRLTVT.

The rearrangement uses TRBV6-5 and TRBJ2-7; D may be TRBD2 (6 bases). The germline V and J ends were trimmed by 5 bases and 4 bases, with 15 bases remaining between them. This CDR3 is built from 14 residues. In germline, CDR1 is MNHEY, CDR2 SVGAGI. DNA of the CDR3: TGTGCCAGCAGTCTCTTCGGGAGCGGTTACGAGCAGTACTTC. Translated: CASSLFGSGYEQYF.

Concerning this clone: This sample also contains other DNA sequences that code for the same CDR3. This chain joins TRBV7-2 and TRBJ2-2, with D tentatively TRBD1 (5 bases). V dropped 1 base and J dropped 5 bases, with 8 bases sitting between them. This CDR3 contains 14 residues. The germline gives CDR1 SGHTA, CDR2 FQGNSA. CDR3 sequence (DNA): TGTGCCAGCAGCTTAGGCCAGGGAACCGGGGAGCTGTTTTTT. It is translated as CASSLGQGTGELFF.

The chain carries TRBV11-2 and TRBJ2-4; no reliable D call. The CDR3 contains 16 residues. Trimming cost V 5 bases and J 1 base, with 15 bases left between them. Germline V gene lookup returns CDR1 SGHAT and CDR2 FQNNGV. CDR3 in DNA: TGTGCCAGCAGCCCACTGGTGGGCTTCGCCAAAAACATTCAGTACTTC. This codes for CASSPLVGFAKNIQYF.

This sequence joins TRBV27 and TRBJ2-1; 10 bases are shared with TRBD2. Germline values: CDR1 MNHEY, CDR2 SMNVEV (reference sequence). CDR3 length equals 15 residues. V lost 5 bases to trimming and J lost 7 bases; unmatched junction nucleotides: 8. CDR3 sequence: CASSPEREGRNEQFF. Written as DNA, the CDR3 is TGTGCCAGCAGTCCCGAGCGGGAGGGCAGGAATGAGCAGTTCTTC.

The chain has TRBV28 and TRBJ1-2; 7 bases line up with TRBD1. This CDR3 is 15 amino acids long. After removal of 10 bases from V and 4 bases from J, the junction contained 15 bases not matched to a gene. Germline CDR1 reads MDHEN; CDR2 reads SYDVKM. This CDR3 reads CAIPKGRGKFYGYTF. Here the CDR3 DNA reads TGTGCCATTCCTAAAGGCAGGGGGAAATTCTATGGCTACACCTTC.

The chain recombines TRBV5-4 with TRBJ2-5; maybe TRBD1 (5 bases). V was clipped by 3 bases and J by 5 bases, with 14 bases between them. Germline V CDR1 and CDR2: SGHNT, YYREEE (reference sequence). This CDR3 has 14 amino acids. CDR3 region: CASSYSRQQETQYF. CDR3 sequence (DNA): TGTGCCAGCAGCTACTCCCGACAGCAGGAGACCCAGTACTTC.